This TCR beta chain was sequenced in a study of T-cell reconstitution after alpha-beta-depleted transplantation in children. The junction had 12 bases not matched to a gene; V was cut back by 5 bases and J by 4 bases. CDR3 length: 16 amino acids. From germline, CDR1 is SEHNR and CDR2 FQNEAQ (reference sequence). Unique molecular identifiers were incorporated when the TCRbeta library was constructed. A single record per CDR3 protein comes from TCRdb applying MiXCR to the PCR reads. The top ten clones hold approximately 1.1% of a sample with hundreds of thousands of distinct CDR3 sequences, around a sixth of them seen once.

Material: PBMCs from the stem cell graft donor, obtained from the stem cell graft. The clonotype was recovered from a human donor who donated a stem cell graft to a child with acute myeloid leukemia. J is TRBJ2-5 and V is TRBV7-9, with 8 positions matching TRBD1. CDR3 sequence: CASSGGWTGRSETQYF. CDR3 bases: TGTGCCAGCAGCGGCGGCTGGACAGGGCGCTCAGAGACCCAGTACTTC.